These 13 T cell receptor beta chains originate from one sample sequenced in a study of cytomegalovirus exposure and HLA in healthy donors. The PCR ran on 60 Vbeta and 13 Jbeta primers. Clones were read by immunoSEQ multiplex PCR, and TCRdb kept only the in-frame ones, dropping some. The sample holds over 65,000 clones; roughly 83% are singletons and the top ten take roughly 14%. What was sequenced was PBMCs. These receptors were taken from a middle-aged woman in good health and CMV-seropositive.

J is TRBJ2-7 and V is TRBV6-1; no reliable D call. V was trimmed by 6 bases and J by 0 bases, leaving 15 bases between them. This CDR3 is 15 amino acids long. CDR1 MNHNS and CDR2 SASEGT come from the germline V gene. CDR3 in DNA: TGTGCCAGCAGAGAACAGACTCATAGCTCCTACGAGCAGTACTTC. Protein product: CASREQTHSSYEQYF.

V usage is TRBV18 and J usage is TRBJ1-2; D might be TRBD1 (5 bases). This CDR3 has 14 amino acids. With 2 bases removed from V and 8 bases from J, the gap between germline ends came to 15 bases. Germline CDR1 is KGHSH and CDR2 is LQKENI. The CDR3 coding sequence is TGTGCCAGCTCACCAGTTGGGGCCAGCAAGGGCTACACCTTC. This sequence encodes CASSPVGASKGYTF.

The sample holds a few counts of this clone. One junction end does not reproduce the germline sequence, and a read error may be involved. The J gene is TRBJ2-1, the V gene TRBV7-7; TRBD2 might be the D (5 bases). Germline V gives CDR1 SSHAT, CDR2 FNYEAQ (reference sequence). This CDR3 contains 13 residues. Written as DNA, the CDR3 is TGTGCTAGCAGCCCCGGGGAATACAATGAGCAGTTCTTC. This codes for CASSPGEYNEQFF.

Here the CDR3 DNA reads TGTGCCTGGAGTTTTTCGACAGGGGACTATGGCTACACCTTC. This gives the protein CAWSFSTGDYGYTF. V and J are TRBV30 and TRBJ1-2; TRBD1 agrees at 8 bases. Trimming took 2 bases from V and 3 from J; bases not matched to a gene: 5. This CDR3 is 14 amino acids long. CDR1 GTSNPN and CDR2 SVGIG come from the germline V gene (reference sequence).

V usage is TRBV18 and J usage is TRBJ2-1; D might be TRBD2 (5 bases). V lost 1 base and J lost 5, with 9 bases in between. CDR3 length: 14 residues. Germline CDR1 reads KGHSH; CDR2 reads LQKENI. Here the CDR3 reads CASSPQGAHNEQFF. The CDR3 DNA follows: TGTGCCAGCTCACCACAGGGAGCCCACAATGAGCAGTTCTTC.

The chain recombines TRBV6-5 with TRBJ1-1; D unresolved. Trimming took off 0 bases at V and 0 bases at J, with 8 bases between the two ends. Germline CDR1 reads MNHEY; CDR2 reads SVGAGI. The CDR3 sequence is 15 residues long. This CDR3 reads CASSYSYRLNTEAFF. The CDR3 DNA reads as TGTGCCAGCAGTTACTCGTACAGATTGAACACTGAAGCTTTCTTT.

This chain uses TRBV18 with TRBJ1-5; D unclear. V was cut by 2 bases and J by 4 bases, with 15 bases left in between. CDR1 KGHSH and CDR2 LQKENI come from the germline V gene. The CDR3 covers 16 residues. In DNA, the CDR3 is TGTGCCAGCTCACCAGCAGTTGGAGCGGGAAATCAGCCCCAGCATTTT. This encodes CASSPAVGAGNQPQHF.

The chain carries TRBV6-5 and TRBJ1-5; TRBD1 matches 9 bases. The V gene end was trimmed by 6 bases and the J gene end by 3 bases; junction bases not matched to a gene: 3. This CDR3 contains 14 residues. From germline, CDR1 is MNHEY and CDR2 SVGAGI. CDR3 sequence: CASRDRGYNQPQHF. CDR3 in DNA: TGTGCCAGCAGGGACAGGGGATACAATCAGCCCCAGCATTTT.

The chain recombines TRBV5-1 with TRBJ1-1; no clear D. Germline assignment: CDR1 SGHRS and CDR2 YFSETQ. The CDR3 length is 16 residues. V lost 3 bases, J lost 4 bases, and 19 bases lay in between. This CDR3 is CASSWGADYMGTEAFF. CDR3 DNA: TGCGCCAGCAGCTGGGGAGCCGACTATATGGGCACTGAAGCTTTCTTT.

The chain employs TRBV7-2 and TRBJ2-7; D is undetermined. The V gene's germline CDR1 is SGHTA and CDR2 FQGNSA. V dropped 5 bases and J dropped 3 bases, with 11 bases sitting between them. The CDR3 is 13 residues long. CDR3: CASSLELVYEQYF. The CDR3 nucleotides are TGTGCCAGCAGCCTAGAGCTAGTCTACGAGCAGTACTTC.

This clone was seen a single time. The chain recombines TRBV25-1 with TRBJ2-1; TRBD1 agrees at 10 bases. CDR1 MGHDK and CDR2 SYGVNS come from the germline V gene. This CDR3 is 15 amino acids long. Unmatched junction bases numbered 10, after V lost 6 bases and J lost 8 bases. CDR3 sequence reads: CASRDRGTGADEQFF. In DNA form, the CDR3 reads TGTGCCAGCAGAGACAGGGGGACAGGGGCAGATGAGCAGTTCTTC.

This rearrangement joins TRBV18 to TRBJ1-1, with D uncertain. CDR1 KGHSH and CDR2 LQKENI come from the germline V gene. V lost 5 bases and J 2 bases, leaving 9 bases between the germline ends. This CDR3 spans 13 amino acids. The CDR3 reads CASSTSLNTEAFF. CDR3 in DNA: TGTGCCAGCTCAACGAGCCTCAACACTGAAGCTTTCTTT.

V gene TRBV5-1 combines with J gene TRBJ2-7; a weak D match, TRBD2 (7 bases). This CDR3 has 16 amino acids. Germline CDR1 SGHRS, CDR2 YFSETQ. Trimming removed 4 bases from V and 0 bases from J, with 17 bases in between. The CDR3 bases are TGCGCCAGCAGCGGAGGGTGGGGGGGCATCTCCTACGAGCAGTACTTC. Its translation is CASSGGWGGISYEQYF.